The T cell receptor (beta chain) described here comes from a study of blood T cells in healthy people across ages. Across the whole study: The template switching approach captured approximately one barcoded beta molecule for every two T cells. Study-wide findings and caveats: Getting older went along with TCR beta diversity per million T cells dropping roughly linearly. Considered underestimates were the diversity estimates obtained from one million T cells.

This clonotype was counted ten times or more. The antigen is unknown. Using a J-beta primer mix together with a sample-barcoded 5' primer, a second PCR was run for roughly 7 to 12 cycles. TCRdb fed the 5' RACE reads into MiXCR, producing one record per CDR3 protein. The sample carries around 1.7 million distinct CDR3 sequences, roughly 28% recorded once. Germline loops: CDR1 SGHTA, CDR2 FQGNSA. CDR3 size: 15 residues. V was trimmed by 1 base and J by 7 bases, leaving 14 bases between them. The sequenced sample consisted of blood. The genes are TRBV7-2 and TRBJ2-1; D might be TRBD2 (5 bases). This TCR was recovered from a woman in her 30s in good health. The CDR3 here is CASSLEVARGNEQFF. The CDR3 DNA sequence: TGTGCCAGCAGCTTAGAGGTGGCCCGGGGAAATGAGCAGTTCTTC.